The entry below gives a single TCR beta chain sequence along with its context. This clonotype occurred many times. Its recognized antigen is unknown. No clone much larger than this one lies a single base away; base qualities are absent. Data came from an Illumina HiSeq 1500. The raw public reads went through TCRdb reprocessing: fastp at Q25, MiXCR clone calling, in-frame beta chains kept. Under each unique CDR3 protein, matching rows form one entry showing the most common genes and DNA. This sample comprises roughly 77,000 distinct CDR3 sequences, over 3.5% of them detected only once. About 20% of the sample is taken by the ten largest. Taken from cysteine to phenylalanine, the CDR3 has 13 residues. Only the CDR3 part of the read is kept: 39 bases, read in frame from the first base. CDR1 and CDR2 were assigned from the germline V gene as MNHEY and SVGAGI. V ends up 8 bases short and J 6 bases short, with an unmatched junction base count of 3.

These data are taken from a study of T cell repertoires in cytomegalovirus infection (dated by TCRdb to between 2018 and 2021). Broadly, across the study: Donor HLA type was relevant to the analysis, because carriage of CMV infection together with the matching HLA type was indicated by public TCR beta signatures.

Overall study results and their limits: In both this cohort and an independent roughly 400-donor cohort, the cumulative frequency of public TCR beta family members distinguished carriers of CMV infection plus the relevant HLA type. The ex vivo response was dominated by HLA-C-restricted CMV-specific TCR beta clonotypes, and the single most frequent clonotype in two of eight donors was supplied by these HLA-C-restricted clonotypes.

Sequencing was carried out using PBMCs. This clonotype originated in a human donor in good health (CMV status not recorded). Some clones in this sample may be carry-over from other donors' samples. The V and J segments used are TRBV6-5 and TRBJ2-2, with 10 bases in between that match TRBD2. CDR3 region: CASGTSVSGELFF. The nucleotide sequence reads TGTGCCAGCGGGACTAGCGTTTCCGGGGAGCTGTTTTTT.